These 7 T cell receptor beta chains share one sample of origin, sequenced in a study of T cells in Graves' hyperthyroidism and ophthalmopathy. Template material for amplifying TCR beta CDR3 regions consisted of RNA transcripts. The primer set for the first-round RT-PCR of the TCR CDR3 was HTBI. TCRdb processed the multiplex PCR reads anew with MiXCR; each CDR3 protein has one entry. The table has nearly 600,000 distinct CDR3 sequences, more than 11% seen once; the top ten hold roughly 5.5%. Sequencing input: blood. These receptors were collected from a woman aged 25 to 45 with Graves' hyperthyroidism that later progressed to Graves' ophthalmopathy.

This clonotype was counted a few times. Possible read error: a much larger clone is one base away. The genes are TRBV12-3 or TRBV12-4 and TRBJ2-7, with 7 bases lining up with TRBD2. This CDR3 is built from 16 residues. Trimming removed 4 bases from V and 5 bases from J; junction bases left unmatched: 14. In DNA, the CDR3 is TGTGCCAGCAGTTCGGGTAGTAGGACTAGGATAGACGAGCAGTACTTC. This gives the protein CASSSGSRTRIDEQYF.

This clonotype showed up many times. The V gene is TRBV7-9, the J gene TRBJ2-3, with TRBD2 matching over 10 bases. The CDR3 loop spans 18 amino acids. The junction had 22 bases not matched to a gene; V was cut back by 10 bases and J by 6 bases. Looked up from germline, CDR1 is SEHNR and CDR2 is FQNEAQ (reference sequence). CDR3 sequence reads: CATDPRLAGVDLEDTQYF. CDR3 nucleotide sequence: TGTGCCACCGATCCGAGGCTAGCGGGAGTCGACCTAGAGGATACGCAGTATTTT.

This clonotype was seen a handful of times. The genes are TRBV4-1 and TRBJ2-1; a possible D gene is TRBD2 (6 bases). Germline CDR1 MGHRA, CDR2 YSYEKL. V was pared by 5 bases and J by 6 bases, with 20 bases between. The CDR3 consists of 16 residues. For the CDR3, the DNA is TGCGCCAGCAGCAACCATCGTCCGGGACTCACCAATGAGCAGTTCTTC. This encodes CASSNHRPGLTNEQFF.

This clonotype occurred many times. The chain uses TRBV2 and TRBJ2-5; D gene unclear. V lost 9 bases and J lost 3, with 14 bases in between. The CDR3 contains 13 residues. Germline-derived CDR1 and CDR2 are SNHLY and FYNNEI. The CDR3 coding sequence is TGTGCCAGACGGACCCCACCGAAAGAGACCCAGTACTTC. It is translated as CARRTPPKETQYF.

This clonotype was detected a few times. The chain combines TRBV6-5 with TRBJ1-2, with 7 bases that match TRBD1. The CDR3 has 18 amino acids. Trimming cost V 7 bases and J 8 bases; bases outside gene matches: 25. CDR1 is MNHEY, CDR2 SVGAGI, per germline. DNA for the CDR3: TGTGCCAGCATTCTCGGGTGGGGACAGAGAGCTCGAGGGTTAGGCTACACCTTC. Its protein product is CASILGWGQRARGLGYTF.

The genes are TRBV4-1 and TRBJ2-7, with D possibly being TRBD2 (5 bases). Deletions cut 3 bases from V and 1 base from J, with 10 bases between. This CDR3 comprises 14 residues. Germline-derived CDR1 and CDR2 are MGHRA and YSYEKL. The CDR3 protein is CASSHPGKSYEQYF. The DNA for the CDR3 is TGCGCCAGCAGCCATCCCGGGAAGTCCTACGAGCAGTACTTC.

At least ten counts were recorded for this clonotype. The chain couples TRBV6-5 to TRBJ1-1; 8 bases are a match to TRBD1. Germline CDR1 is MNHEY and CDR2 is SVGAGI. The CDR3 length is 18 residues. Trimming at V came to 0 bases and at J to 1 base, leaving 10 bases not matched to a gene. The CDR3 DNA reads as TGTGCCAGCAGTTACTCGAGTGTGACAGGGGCCAAGAACACTGAAGCTTTCTTT. Its translation is CASSYSSVTGAKNTEAFF.